These T cell receptor beta chains were read from a single sample in a study of control samples from healthy donors and cancer patients. TCRdb's copy holds only in-frame clones and misses some; the assay was immunoSEQ multiplex PCR. The sample carries about 97,000 clones, roughly 94% recorded once. The sequencing input was blood. These receptor sequences come from a young woman in good health. Each CDR3 is given with its conserved first and last residue. A D gene is named only where the DNA matches it firmly. Size is omitted from some rows. Given values are once, few, many or a class for expanded clones.

J gene | CDR3 length | clone size | V gene | D gene | CDR3 protein | CDR3 DNA
TRBJ2-2 | 17 | . | TRBV5-4 | TRBD1 | CASSRDTGGANTGELFF | TGTGCCAGCAGCCGAGATACAGGGGGAGCTAACACCGGGGAGCTGTTTTTT
TRBJ2-3 | 16 | . | TRBV19 | TRBD2 | CASSVVAGLPTDTQYF | TGTGCCAGTAGTGTCGTAGCGGGATTACCAACAGATACGCAGTATTTT
TRBJ2-1 | 17 | . | TRBV7-8 | . | CASSLRGEVLGGNEQFF | TGTGCCAGCAGCTTAAGAGGGGAGGTGTTAGGGGGCAATGAGCAGTTCTTC
TRBJ1-4 | 15 | . | TRBV5-1 | TRBD1 | CASSIQGAGNEKLFF | TGCGCCAGCAGCATACAGGGGGCCGGTAATGAAAAACTGTTTTTT
TRBJ1-1 | 15 | few | TRBV11-2 | . | CASRGGLGVNTEAFF | TGTGCCAGCAGAGGAGGTCTTGGAGTAAACACTGAAGCTTTCTTT
TRBJ1-4 | 14 | . | TRBV29-1 | . | CSVALTAFNEKLFF | TGCAGCGTTGCATTGACAGCCTTTAATGAAAAACTGTTTTTT
TRBJ2-1 | 15 | . | TRBV9 | . | CASSDSGTDYNEQFF | TGTGCCAGCAGCGACTCCGGGACCGATTACAATGAGCAGTTCTTC
TRBJ2-1 | 13 | . | TRBV27 | . | CASSLSRDTMKFF | TGTGCCAGCAGTTTAAGCAGGGATACTATGAAGTTCTTC
TRBJ2-1 | 14 | . | TRBV6-5 | . | CASRTEKGYNEQFF | TGTGCCAGCAGGACGGAGAAGGGCTACAATGAGCAGTTCTTC
TRBJ1-3 | 17 | . | TRBV7-8 | . | CASSLSLTGLSGNTIYF | TGTGCCAGCAGCTTGTCCTTAACAGGGCTTTCTGGAAACACCATATATTTT
TRBJ2-3 | 15 | . | TRBV7-2 | TRBD1 | CASSLPTGGTDTQYF | TGTGCCAGCAGCTTACCGACAGGGGGCACAGATACGCAGTATTTT
TRBJ1-1 | 17 | . | TRBV18 | . | CASSLKSRGASHTEAFF | TGTGCCAGCTCACTAAAGTCCCGGGGGGCTTCTCACACTGAAGCTTTCTTT
TRBJ1-2 | 17 | . | TRBV4-3 | . | CASSQDRKAWVDYGYTF | TGCGCCAGCAGCCAAGATCGTAAGGCCTGGGTGGACTATGGCTACACCTTC
TRBJ1-1 | 14 | . | TRBV19 | . | CASSIPGVATEAFF | TGTGCCAGTAGTATCCCAGGTGTGGCCACTGAAGCTTTCTTT
TRBJ2-3 | 11 | . | TRBV5-1 | . | CASGRGDTQYF | TGCGCCAGCGGTCGGGGAGATACGCAGTATTTT
TRBJ1-2 | 12 | . | TRBV5-4 | . | CASSFPQRGYTF | TGTGCCAGCAGCTTCCCTCAGCGTGGCTACACCTTC